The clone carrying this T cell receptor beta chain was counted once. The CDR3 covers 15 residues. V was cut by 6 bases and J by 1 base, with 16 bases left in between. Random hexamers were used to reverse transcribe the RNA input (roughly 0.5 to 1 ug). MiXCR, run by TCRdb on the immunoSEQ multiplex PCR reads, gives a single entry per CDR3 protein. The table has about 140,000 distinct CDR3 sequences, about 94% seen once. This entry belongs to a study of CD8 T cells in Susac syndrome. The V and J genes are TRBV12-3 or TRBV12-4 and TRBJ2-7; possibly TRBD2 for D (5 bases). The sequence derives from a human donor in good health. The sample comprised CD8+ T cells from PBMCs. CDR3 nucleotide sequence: TGTGCCAGCAGCCGTCGCCTGGACTCTTCCTACGAGCAGTACTTC. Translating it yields CASSRRLDSSYEQYF.